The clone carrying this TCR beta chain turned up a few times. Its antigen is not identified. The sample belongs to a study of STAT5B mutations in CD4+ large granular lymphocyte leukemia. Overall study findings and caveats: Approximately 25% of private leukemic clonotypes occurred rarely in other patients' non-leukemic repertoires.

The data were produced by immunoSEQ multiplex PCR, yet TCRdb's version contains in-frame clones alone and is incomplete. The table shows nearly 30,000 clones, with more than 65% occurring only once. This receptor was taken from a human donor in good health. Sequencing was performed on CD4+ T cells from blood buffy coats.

CDR3 residues: CAIRDSTNEKLFF. The CDR3 DNA follows: TGTGCCATCAGGGACTCTACAAATGAAAAACTGTTTTTT. The chain is built from TRBV10-3 and TRBJ1-4, with unresolved D. The CDR3 is made up of 13 amino acids. Germline V gene sequence: CDR1 ENHRY, CDR2 SYGVKD. V lost 6 bases and J lost 5, with 10 bases in between.